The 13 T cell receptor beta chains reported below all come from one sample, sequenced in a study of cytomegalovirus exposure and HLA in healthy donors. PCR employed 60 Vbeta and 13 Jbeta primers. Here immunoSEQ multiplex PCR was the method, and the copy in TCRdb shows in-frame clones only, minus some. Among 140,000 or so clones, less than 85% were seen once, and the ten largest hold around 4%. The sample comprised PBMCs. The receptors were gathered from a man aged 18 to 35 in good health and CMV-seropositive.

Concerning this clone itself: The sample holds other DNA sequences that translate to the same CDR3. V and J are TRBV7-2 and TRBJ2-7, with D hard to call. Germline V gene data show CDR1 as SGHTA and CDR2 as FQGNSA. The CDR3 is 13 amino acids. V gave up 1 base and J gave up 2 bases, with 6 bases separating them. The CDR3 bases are TGTGCCAGCAGCTTAGACAGAGCCTACGAGCAGTACTTC. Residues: CASSLDRAYEQYF. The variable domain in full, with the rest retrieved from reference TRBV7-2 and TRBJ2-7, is GAGVSQSPSNKVTEKGKDVELRCDPISGHTALYWYRQSLGQGLEFLIYFQGNSAPDKSGLPSDRFSAERTGGSVSTLTIQRTQQEDSAVYLCASSLDRAYEQYFGPGTRLTVT.

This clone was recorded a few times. The CDR3 sequence is CASSDSGSPDTQYF. The CDR3 DNA is TGTGCCAGCAGTGACAGCGGGAGTCCAGATACGCAGTATTTT. The V and J genes are TRBV28 and TRBJ2-3, with 8 bases that match TRBD2. The ends lost 5 bases at V and 4 bases at J; junction bases unmatched: 5. Germline CDR1 reads MDHEN; CDR2 reads SYDVKM. CDR3 size: 14 residues.

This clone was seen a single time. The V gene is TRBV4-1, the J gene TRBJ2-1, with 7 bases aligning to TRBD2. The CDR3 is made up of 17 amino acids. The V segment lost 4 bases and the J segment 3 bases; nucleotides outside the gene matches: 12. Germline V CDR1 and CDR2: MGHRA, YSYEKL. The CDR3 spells CASSPEWGRAGYNEQFF. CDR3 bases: TGCGCCAGCAGCCCGGAGTGGGGGAGGGCCGGCTACAATGAGCAGTTCTTC.

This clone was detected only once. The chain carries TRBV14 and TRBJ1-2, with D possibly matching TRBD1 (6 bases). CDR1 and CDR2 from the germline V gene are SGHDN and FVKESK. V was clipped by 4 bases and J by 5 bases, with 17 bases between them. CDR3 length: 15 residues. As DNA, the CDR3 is TGTGCCAGCAGCCCTAGCGGGGGGCGTTGGTATGGCTACACCTTC. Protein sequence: CASSPSGGRWYGYTF.

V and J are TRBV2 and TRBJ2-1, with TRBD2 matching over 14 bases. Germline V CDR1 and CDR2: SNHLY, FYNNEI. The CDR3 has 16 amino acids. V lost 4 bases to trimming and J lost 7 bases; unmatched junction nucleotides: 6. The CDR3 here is CASSATGTSGSNEQFF. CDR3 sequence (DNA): TGTGCCAGCAGTGCCACCGGGACTAGCGGGAGTAATGAGCAGTTCTTC.

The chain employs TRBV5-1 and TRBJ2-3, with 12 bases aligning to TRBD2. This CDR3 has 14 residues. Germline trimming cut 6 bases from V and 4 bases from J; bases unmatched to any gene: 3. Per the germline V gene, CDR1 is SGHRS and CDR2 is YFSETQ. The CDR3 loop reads CASNGLAGPDTQYF. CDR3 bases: TGCGCCAGCAACGGACTAGCGGGGCCAGATACGCAGTATTTT.

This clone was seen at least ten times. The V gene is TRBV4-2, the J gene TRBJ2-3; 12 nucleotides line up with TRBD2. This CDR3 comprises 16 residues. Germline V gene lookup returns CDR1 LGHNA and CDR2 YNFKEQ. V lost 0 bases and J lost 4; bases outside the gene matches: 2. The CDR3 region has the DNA TGTGCCAGCAGCCAAGATGCTAGCGGGGGGGCAGATACGCAGTATTTT. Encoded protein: CASSQDASGGADTQYF.

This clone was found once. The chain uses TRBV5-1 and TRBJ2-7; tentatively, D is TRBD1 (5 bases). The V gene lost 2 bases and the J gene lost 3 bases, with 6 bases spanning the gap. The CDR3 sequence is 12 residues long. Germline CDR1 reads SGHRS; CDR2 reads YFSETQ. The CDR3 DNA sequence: TGCGCCAGCAGCTTTGACAGCTACGAGCAGTACTTC. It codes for CASSFDSYEQYF.

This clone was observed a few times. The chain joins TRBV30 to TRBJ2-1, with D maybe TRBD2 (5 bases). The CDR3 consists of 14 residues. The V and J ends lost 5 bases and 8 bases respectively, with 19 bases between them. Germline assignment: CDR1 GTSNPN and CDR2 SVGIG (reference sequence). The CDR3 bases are TGTGCCTGGGAGGCGAGGACTTCCGCCTATGAGCAGTTCTTC. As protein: CAWEARTSAYEQFF.

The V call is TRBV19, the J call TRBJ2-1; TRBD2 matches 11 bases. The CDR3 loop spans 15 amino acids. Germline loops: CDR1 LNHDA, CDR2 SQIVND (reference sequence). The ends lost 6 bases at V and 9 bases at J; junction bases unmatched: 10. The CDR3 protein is CASSSGLAEGGEQFF. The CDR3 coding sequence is TGTGCCAGTAGCTCGGGACTAGCGGAGGGCGGTGAGCAGTTCTTC. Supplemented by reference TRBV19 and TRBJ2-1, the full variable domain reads DGGITQSPKYLFRKEGQNVTLSCEQNLNHDAMYWYRQDPGQGLRLIYYSQIVNDFQKGDIAEGYSVSREKKESFPLTVTSAQKNPTAFYLCASSSGLAEGGEQFFGPGTRLTVL.

CDR3 protein: CASSSRQGTDYEQYF. The CDR3 nucleotides are TGCGCCAGCAGTTCTCGACAGGGAACGGACTACGAGCAGTACTTC. The genes are TRBV5-1 and TRBJ2-7, with TRBD1 matching 7 bases. Germline values: CDR1 SGHRS, CDR2 YFSETQ. V gave up 5 bases and J gave up 3 bases; unmatched junction bases: 11. There are 15 residues in the CDR3. Combining the CDR3 with reference TRBV5-1 and TRBJ2-7 gives the whole variable domain KAGVTQTPRYLIKTRGQQVTLSCSPISGHRSVSWYQQTPGQGLQFLFEYFSETQRNKGNFPGRFSGRQFSNSRSEMNVSTLELGDSALYLCASSSRQGTDYEQYFGPGTRLTVT.

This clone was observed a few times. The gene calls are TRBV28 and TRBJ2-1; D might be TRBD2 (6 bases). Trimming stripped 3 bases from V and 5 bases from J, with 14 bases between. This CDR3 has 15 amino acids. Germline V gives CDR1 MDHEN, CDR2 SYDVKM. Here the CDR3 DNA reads TGTGCCAGCAGTTTGGTCGCGGGAACCCACAATGAGCAGTTCTTC. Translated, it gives CASSLVAGTHNEQFF.

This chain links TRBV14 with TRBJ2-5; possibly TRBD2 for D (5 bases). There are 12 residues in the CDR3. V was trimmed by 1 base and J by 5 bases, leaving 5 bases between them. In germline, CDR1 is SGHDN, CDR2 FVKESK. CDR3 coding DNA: TGTGCCAGCAGCCAAGGGACTGAGACCCAGTACTTC. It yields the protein CASSQGTETQYF. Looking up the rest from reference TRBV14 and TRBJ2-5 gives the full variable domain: EAGVTQFPSHSVIEKGQTVTLRCDPISGHDNLYWYRRVMGKEIKFLLHFVKESKQDESGMPNNRFLAERTGGTYSTLKVQPAELEDSGVYFCASSQGTETQYFGPGTRLLVL.